Listed below are T cell receptor beta chains from one sample, sequenced in a study of spatial heterogeneity in lung cancer. TCRdb processed the 5' RACE reads anew with MiXCR; each CDR3 protein has one entry. The data show around 23,000 distinct CDR3 sequences, roughly 6.7% seen once. This specimen was lung tumor tissue, taken at surgery. These receptors originate from a male donor with early-stage non-small cell lung cancer. The CDR3 runs from the conserved cysteine through the conserved F or W. The D gene is left open where the match is weak. Clone sizes are given selectively: once, few, many, or a class where the clone is expanded.

>NA|TRBV3-1|TRBJ1-6|NA
TGTGCCAGCAGCCGTGGACAACAGAATTCACCCCTCCACTTT
CASSRGQQNSPLHF
>many|TRBV27|TRBJ2-5|NA
TGTGCCAGCAGTCCCTACCCGGACGGGGGTAGAGAGACCCAGTACTTC
CASSPYPDGGRETQYF
>many|TRBV6-2/TRBV6-3|TRBJ2-3|NA
TGTGCCAGCAGTTACTCTATGCAAGATACGCAGTATTTT
CASSYSMQDTQYF
>few|TRBV18|TRBJ2-6|TRBD1
TGTGCCAGCTCACCGAGGACAGGCCTCCGAGGGGCCAACGTCCTGACTTTC
CASSPRTGLRGANVLTF
>many|TRBV11-2|TRBJ2-5|TRBD2
TGTGCCAGCAGCTTAGTTCCGGGGGGTGCCAATGCTGAGACCCAGTACTTC
CASSLVPGGANAETQYF
>many|TRBV7-2|TRBJ1-5|NA
TGTGCCAGCAGCTTAGCAGGGGGTGGTTCTAATCCCCAGCATTTT
CASSLAGGGSNPQHF
>medium-sized|TRBV7-2|TRBJ2-1|NA
TGTGCCAGCAGCCTCCGGGTCAGCTCCTACAATGAGCAGTTCTTC
CASSLRVSSYNEQFF
>many|TRBV30|TRBJ2-5|NA
TGTGCCTGGAGTCTTAGGACAGCGATACAAGAGACCCAGTACTTC
CAWSLRTAIQETQYF
>NA|TRBV10-3|TRBJ1-6|NA
TGTGCCATCAGTGTAACAGGGCTATCAGCCCTCCACTTT
CAISVTGLSALHF
>many|TRBV19|TRBJ2-7|NA
TGTGCCAGTAGTATTGACGGGGTAACCTACGAGCAGTACTTC
CASSIDGVTYEQYF
>NA|TRBV7-2|TRBJ1-1|NA
TGTGCCAGCAGCTCGGATCCTAGGGGGGACACTGAAGCTTTCTTT
CASSSDPRGDTEAFF
>many|TRBV7-7|TRBJ2-2|TRBD1
TGTGCTAGCAGCTTAGAGGACAGGGGCTCCGGGGAGCTGTTTTTT
CASSLEDRGSGELFF
>many|TRBV4-2|TRBJ2-5|TRBD2
TGTGCCAGCAGCCAGCGGGGGATCGTGGAGACCCAGTACTTC
CASSQRGIVETQYF
>many|TRBV3-1|TRBJ2-5|NA
TGTGCCAGCAGCCTTCCTCAGGGCGGTCAAGAGACCCAGTACTTC
CASSLPQGGQETQYF
>NA|TRBV5-1|TRBJ1-4|TRBD1
TGCGCCAGCAAAATGGAAACAGGGGCATCTAATGAAAAACTGTTTTTT
CASKMETGASNEKLFF
>NA|TRBV7-9|TRBJ1-1|NA
TGTGCCAGCAGCTTAGACGTAAGGGGCAGAGCTTTCTTT
CASSLDVRGRAFF
>many|TRBV7-2|TRBJ2-7|NA
TGTGCCAGCAGCTTAAGAATCTCCTACGAGCAGTACTTC
CASSLRISYEQYF
>NA|TRBV3-1|TRBJ2-1|TRBD1
TGTGCCAGCAGCCAAGGAACAGGGGGCTCCTACAATGAGCAGTTCTTC
CASSQGTGGSYNEQFF
>many|TRBV7-2|TRBJ2-2|NA
TGTGCCAGCAGCTTAGTCAAGTGGACTTATACGAACACCGGGGAGCTGTTTTTT
CASSLVKWTYTNTGELFF
>NA|TRBV6-5|TRBJ2-2|TRBD2
TGTACCAGCAGTTACGTGGCTAGCGGGAGCGGGGAGCTGTTTTTT
CTSSYVASGSGELFF
>many|TRBV3-1|TRBJ2-7|NA
TGTGCCAGCAGCCATGGGGGCTCGAGACCCTACGAGCAGTACTTC
CASSHGGSRPYEQYF
>many|TRBV7-9|TRBJ2-3|NA
TGTGCCACCGGGACTCACGCTCCTTATACGCAGTATTTT
CATGTHAPYTQYF
>many|TRBV20-1|TRBJ1-1|NA
TGCAGTGCTAGGAGATCTGGGGATAACACTGAAGCTTTCTTT
CSARRSGDNTEAFF
>NA|TRBV7-9|TRBJ2-7|TRBD2
TGTGCCAGCAGAAGCGGGGGATACGAGCAGTACTTC
CASRSGGYEQYF
>many|TRBV6-6|TRBJ1-2|NA
TGTGCCAGCGAGTCCATGGCCTATGGCTACACCTTC
CASESMAYGYTF
>many|TRBV7-2|TRBJ2-5|TRBD1
TGTGCCAGCAGCTTAGACGGGACAGCCGAGACCCAGTACTTC
CASSLDGTAETQYF
>many|TRBV9|TRBJ1-4|NA
TGTGCCAGCAGCGTAGCTGGACAGTTTAATGAAAAACTGTTTTTT
CASSVAGQFNEKLFF
>NA|TRBV7-2|TRBJ2-1|TRBD1
TGTGCCAGCAGCTTTATGACAGGGGGAGAGGGGGCGCAGTTCTTC
CASSFMTGGEGAQFF
>many|TRBV9|TRBJ2-3|NA
TGTGCCAGCAGCATCCAGGACGGCGATACGCAGTATTTT
CASSIQDGDTQYF
>many|TRBV7-9|TRBJ2-5|NA
TGTGCCAGCAGCTTAAGGAACCGGGACCAAGAGACCCAGTACTTC
CASSLRNRDQETQYF
>many|TRBV2|TRBJ2-3|TRBD1
TGTGCCAGCAGAGATCCGGGACAGGGTTTGAATACGCAGTATTTT
CASRDPGQGLNTQYF
>few|TRBV20-1|TRBJ2-7|TRBD2
TGCAGTGCCACCGGGACTAGCGGCTACCTGGACTACGAGCAGTACTTC
CSATGTSGYLDYEQYF
>many|TRBV28|TRBJ2-2|NA
TGTGCCAGCGATCCGGGCCTGGGGACCGGGGAGCTGTTTTTT
CASDPGLGTGELFF
>NA|TRBV12-3/TRBV12-4|TRBJ1-1|NA
TGTGCCAGCAGTCGGGCCGGGGTTGTAGCTTTCTTT
CASSRAGVVAFF
>many|TRBV27|TRBJ2-7|NA
TGTGCCAGCAGTTTAAGGGGGTCCTACGAGCAGTACTTC
CASSLRGSYEQYF
>many|TRBV6-5|TRBJ2-1|TRBD1
TGTGCCAGCAGTTACGGAATCAGGGGGCATGAGCAGTTCTTC
CASSYGIRGHEQFF
>many|TRBV5-1|TRBJ2-1|NA
TGCGCCAGCAGGCCGGACGTAGGGGGCTACAATGAGCAGTTCTTC
CASRPDVGGYNEQFF
>many|TRBV6-5|TRBJ2-7|TRBD1
TGTGCCAGCAGTTACAGGACAGGGGGCATGTACGAGCAGTACTTC
CASSYRTGGMYEQYF
>many|TRBV7-8|TRBJ1-1|NA
TGTGCCAGCAGCTTAGTCTGGGGCACTGAAGCTTTCTTT
CASSLVWGTEAFF
>many|TRBV12-3/TRBV12-4|TRBJ1-5|NA
TGTGCCAGCAGTCCACGGGCGAATCAGCCCCAGCATTTT
CASSPRANQPQHF
>many|TRBV18|TRBJ2-5|NA
TGTGCCAGCTCCCCCGTAGCGAGGCCGGAGACCCAGTACTTC
CASSPVARPETQYF